What follows are 15 T cell receptor beta chains derived from one specimen sequenced in a study of shared clonotypes between healthy human individuals. TCRdb keeps only in-frame clones here, not all; method: immunoSEQ multiplex PCR. The sample yields around 1 million clones, around 80% seen once. Sequencing was carried out using memory CD4+ T cells sorted from blood. Subset meaning: CD45RA-negative fraction. Receptors originate from a man younger than 30 in good health.

V gene TRBV28 combines with J gene TRBJ2-1; 7 bases match TRBD1. This CDR3 spans 15 amino acids. Germline CDR1 and CDR2: MDHEN and SYDVKM. V shed 5 bases, J shed 4 bases, and the junction held 8 bases outside the gene matches. In DNA, the CDR3 is TGTGCCAGCAGTGCCCTCGGGGACAGATACAATGAGCAGTTCTTC. Translating gives CASSALGDRYNEQFF. The full variable domain, in which reference TRBV28 and TRBJ2-1 provide the parts outside the CDR3, is DVKVTQSSRYLVKRTGEKVFLECVQDMDHENMFWYRQDPGLGLRLIYFSYDVKMKEKGDIPEGYSVSREKKERFSLILESASTNQTSMYLCASSALGDRYNEQFFGPGTRLTVL.

The chain combines TRBV7-9 with TRBJ2-1, with 8 bases identical to TRBD2. The germline CDR1 and CDR2 sequences are SEHNR and FQNEAQ (reference sequence). The CDR3 is 15 residues long. Germline trimming cut 6 bases from V and 3 bases from J; bases unmatched to any gene: 7. CDR3 DNA sequence: TGTGCCAGCAGTTCAACTAGCGGATTCTACAATGAGCAGTTCTTC. It codes for CASSSTSGFYNEQFF.

This chain connects TRBV7-2 to TRBJ2-5; D may be TRBD1 (6 bases). There are 13 residues in the CDR3. Germline assignment: CDR1 SGHTA and CDR2 FQGNSA. V lost 6 bases, J lost 1 base, and 9 bases lay in between. CDR3 in DNA: TGTGCCAGCAGGAACAGGGTCCAAGAGACCCAGTACTTC. Its protein is CASRNRVQETQYF.

This chain joins TRBV30 and TRBJ1-3, with D possibly being TRBD1 (5 bases). The germline CDR1 and CDR2 sequences are GTSNPN and SVGIG (reference sequence). This CDR3 has 16 amino acids. V shed 0 bases and J shed 1 base, with 13 bases lying between them. The CDR3 spells CAWSVPGQHSGNTIYF. DNA for the CDR3: TGTGCCTGGAGTGTACCCGGACAACATTCTGGAAACACCATATATTTT.

The chain carries TRBV30 and TRBJ1-2; D not resolved. Between the trimmed V and J ends, which lost 3 bases and 5 bases, there was a span of 10 bases. Germline-derived CDR1 and CDR2 are GTSNPN and SVGIG (reference sequence). The CDR3 consists of 12 residues. The CDR3 nucleotides read TGTGCCTGGAGACGCAGGAGTTATGGCTACACCTTC. Amino acid sequence: CAWRRRSYGYTF.

The gene calls are TRBV28 and TRBJ1-4; D not certain. From germline, CDR1 is MDHEN and CDR2 SYDVKM. The CDR3 has 12 amino acids. V lost 2 bases and J 7 bases, leaving 5 bases between the germline ends. The CDR3, as DNA: TGTGCCAGCAGTTTACGCAGTGAAAAACTGTTTTTT. The encoded protein is CASSLRSEKLFF.

This clone has a handful of counts. V is TRBV5-5 and J is TRBJ2-7; 7 bases agree with TRBD1. J gave up 5 bases and V 4 bases, and 9 bases lay outside the gene matches. Germline CDR1 reads SGHKS; CDR2 reads YYEKEE (reference sequence). The CDR3 totals 14 residues. The chain's CDR3 is CASSGRQGTNEQYF. The CDR3 DNA reads as TGTGCCAGCAGCGGCCGACAGGGTACGAACGAGCAGTACTTC. Together with reference TRBV5-5 and TRBJ2-7, the CDR3 gives the full variable domain: DAGVTQSPTHLIKTRGQQVTLRCSPISGHKSVSWYQQVLGQGPQFIFQYYEKEERGRGNFPDRFSARQFPNYSSELNVNALLLGDSALYLCASSGRQGTNEQYFGPGTRLTVT.

This chain uses TRBV7-3 with TRBJ2-7; D might be TRBD2 (7 bases). The CDR3 consists of 15 residues. V dropped 1 base and J dropped 2 bases, with 12 bases sitting between them. Germline V gene data show CDR1 as SGHTA and CDR2 as FQGTGA. CDR3 coding DNA: TGTGCCAGCAGCTTAATGCCCGGGGGGCCCTACGAGCAGTACTTC. Protein sequence: CASSLMPGGPYEQYF.

This clone was picked up one time. This chain joins TRBV5-1 and TRBJ2-5; the match to TRBD2 covers 11 bases. This CDR3 has 15 amino acids. With 0 bases clipped from V and 4 bases from J, the junction kept 2 bases outside the gene matches. CDR1 and CDR2 from the germline V gene are SGHRS and YFSETQ. The CDR3 DNA reads TGCGCCAGCAGCTTGGCGCTAGCGGGAGGAGAGACCCAGTACTTC. This translates into CASSLALAGGETQYF. The full variable domain, rest sourced from reference TRBV5-1 and TRBJ2-5, is KAGVTQTPRYLIKTRGQQVTLSCSPISGHRSVSWYQQTPGQGLQFLFEYFSETQRNKGNFPGRFSGRQFSNSRSEMNVSTLELGDSALYLCASSLALAGGETQYFGPGTRLLVL.

V usage is TRBV6-4 and J usage is TRBJ1-5, with D uncertain. The germline gives CDR1 MRHNA, CDR2 SNTAGT. The CDR3 has 13 residues. V lost 4 bases to trimming and J lost 7 bases, with 11 bases between them. Written as DNA, the CDR3 is TGTGCCAGCAGTGGCCCCCCCCGCCAGCCCCAGCATTTT. Translation: CASSGPPRQPQHF.

The chain carries TRBV19 and TRBJ1-4; D not resolved. The germline V gene has CDR1 LNHDA and CDR2 SQIVND (reference sequence). Between the trimmed V and J ends, which lost 6 bases and 8 bases, there was a span of 19 bases. This CDR3 contains 15 residues. The CDR3 DNA sequence: TGTGCCAGTAGCCCCGGAAGCGGCTCCAAAGAAAAACTGTTTTTT. Translation gives CASSPGSGSKEKLFF.

This clone was found a few times. The chain employs TRBV2 and TRBJ1-2, with D possibly being TRBD1 (5 bases). CDR1 is SNHLY, CDR2 FYNNEI, per germline. The CDR3 is made up of 12 amino acids. Trimming took 8 bases from V and 5 from J, leaving 12 bases between them. The CDR3 nucleotides read TGTGCCAGCGGGGGGAATCGGTATGGCTACACCTTC. Its protein product is CASGGNRYGYTF.

This clone has a handful of counts. The rearrangement links TRBV7-2 to TRBJ2-3; no clear D. The germline V gene has CDR1 SGHTA and CDR2 FQGNSA. Trimming stripped 6 bases from V and 2 bases from J, with 9 bases between. The CDR3 covers 13 residues. This CDR3 reads CASRPKVTDTQYF. The DNA for the CDR3 is TGTGCCAGCAGACCAAAGGTCACAGATACGCAGTATTTT.

The CDR3 nucleotides read TGCAGCGTCGCCGCCGGGACAGGGAATAATTCACCCCTCCACTTT. As protein: CSVAAGTGNNSPLHF. This rearrangement joins TRBV29-1 to TRBJ1-6; 9 bases are a match to TRBD1. The CDR3 extends over 15 amino acids. Germline values: CDR1 SQVTM, CDR2 ANQGSEA. The J segment lost 5 bases and the V segment lost 6 bases, leaving 8 bases of the junction unmatched.

The chain carries TRBV6-5 and TRBJ1-2; D is perhaps TRBD1 (6 bases). CDR3 length: 12 residues. Germline V lookup: CDR1 MNHEY, CDR2 SVGAGI. With 5 bases removed from V and 7 bases from J, the gap between germline ends came to 11 bases. The CDR3 spells CASSLDRTGYTF. The CDR3, as DNA: TGTGCCAGCAGTCTCGACAGGACTGGCTACACCTTC.